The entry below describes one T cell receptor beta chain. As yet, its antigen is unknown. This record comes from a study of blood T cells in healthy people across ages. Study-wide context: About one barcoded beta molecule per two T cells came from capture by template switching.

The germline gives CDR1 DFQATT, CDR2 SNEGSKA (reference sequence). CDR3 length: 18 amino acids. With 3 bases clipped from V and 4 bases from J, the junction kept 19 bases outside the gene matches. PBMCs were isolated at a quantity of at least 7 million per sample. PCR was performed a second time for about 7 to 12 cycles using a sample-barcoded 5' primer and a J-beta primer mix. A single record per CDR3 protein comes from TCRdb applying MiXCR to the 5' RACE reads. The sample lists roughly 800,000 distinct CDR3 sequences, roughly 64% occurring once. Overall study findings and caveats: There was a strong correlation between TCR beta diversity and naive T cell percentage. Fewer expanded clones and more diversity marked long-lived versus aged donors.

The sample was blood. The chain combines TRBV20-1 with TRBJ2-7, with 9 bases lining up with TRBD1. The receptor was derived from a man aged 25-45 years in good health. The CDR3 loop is CSARGISRPGQGNYEQYF. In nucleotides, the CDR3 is TGCAGTGCTAGGGGGATAAGCAGACCGGGACAGGGAAATTACGAGCAGTACTTC.